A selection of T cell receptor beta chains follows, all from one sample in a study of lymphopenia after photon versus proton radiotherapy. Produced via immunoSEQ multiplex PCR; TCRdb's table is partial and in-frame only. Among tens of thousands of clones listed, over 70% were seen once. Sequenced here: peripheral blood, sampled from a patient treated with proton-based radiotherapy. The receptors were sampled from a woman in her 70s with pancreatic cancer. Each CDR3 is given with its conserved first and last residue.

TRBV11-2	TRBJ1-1	CASRTNTEAFF
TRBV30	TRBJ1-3	CAWSADSVSGNTIYF
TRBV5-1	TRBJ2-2	CASSLGQRTNTGELFF
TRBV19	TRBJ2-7	CASREVAGPYEQYF
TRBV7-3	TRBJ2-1	CASSSPSGRQYNEQFF
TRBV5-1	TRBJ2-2	CASSSQTNTGELFF
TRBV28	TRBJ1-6	CASSTLLGRGRGTGSPLHF
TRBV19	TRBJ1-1	CASSRDRGTEAFF
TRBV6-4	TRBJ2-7	CASRPLQGKTYEQYF
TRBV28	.	CASSFLAGGDLGSPYEQYF
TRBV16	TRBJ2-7	CASSQTRGGRALKYEQYF
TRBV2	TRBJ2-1	CASSGSAGGSNEQFF
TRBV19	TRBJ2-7	CASSTKLTGFGYEQYF
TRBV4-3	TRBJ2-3	CASSQEADTQYF
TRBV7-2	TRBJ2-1	CASSLMGPGTGDNEQFF
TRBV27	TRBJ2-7	CASSLGGGWDEQYF
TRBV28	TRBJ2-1	CASSLLSLAGDEQFF
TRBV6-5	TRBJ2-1	CASSADRGRYNEQFF
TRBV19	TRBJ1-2	CASSIEPYGYTF
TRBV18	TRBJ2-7	CASSPSRGSYEQYF
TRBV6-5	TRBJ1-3	CATHPSSGNTIYF
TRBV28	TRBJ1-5	CASSSKNRANQPQHF
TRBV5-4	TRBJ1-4	CASSLAGGNGEKLFF
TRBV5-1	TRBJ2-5	CASSLVQPRETQYF
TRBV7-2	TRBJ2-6	CASSLDDRLGSGANVLTF
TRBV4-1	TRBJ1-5	CASSKTGADGNQPQHF